The clone carrying this TCR beta chain was picked up a small number of times. What it recognizes is unknown. A constant-region primer served to make TCR beta cDNA from roughly 460 ng total RNA. Libraries covering TCR beta were generated through three nested multiplex PCR rounds (using a slightly modified ARM-PCR). The two initial PCR rounds, around 11 cycles each, used TRBV1-TRBV30 forward and C-beta reverse primers. TCRdb analysed the multiplex PCR reads with MiXCR anew, one entry per CDR3 protein. The table lists more than 30,000 distinct CDR3 sequences, 60% to 85% of them singletons. The entry originates in a study of tumor-infiltrating lymphocytes in primary liver carcinoma. Study-level results: Tumors significantly exceeded blood in top-250-clone fraction (p = 0.039). Researchers report that only about 7-25% of top clones turned up in all five tumor regions.

J lost 1 base, V lost 0 bases, and 13 bases had no gene match. Looked up from germline, CDR1 is SGHRS and CDR2 is YFSETQ. The CDR3 runs to 18 residues. RNA and DNA were co-extracted from about 19-30 mg of unsorted bulk tissue. Treatment of the patients' primary liver carcinoma consisted of surgical resection. V is TRBV5-1 and J is TRBJ2-7, with 7 bases aligning to TRBD1. The receptor comes from a man aged 35 to 55 with primary liver carcinoma and hepatitis B virus infection. The sample consisted of liver tumor tissue from sampling region 5. The sample's subset: tumor region T5, tumor centre. In DNA form, the CDR3 reads TGCGCCAGCAGCTTGGTTGGCGGTGGTGTGGGACAGTCCTACGAGCAGTACTTC. The encoded protein is CASSLVGGGVGQSYEQYF. Variable domain in full (rest from reference TRBV5-1 and TRBJ2-7): KAGVTQTPRYLIKTRGQQVTLSCSPISGHRSVSWYQQTPGQGLQFLFEYFSETQRNKGNFPGRFSGRQFSNSRSEMNVSTLELGDSALYLCASSLVGGGVGQSYEQYFGPGTRLTVT.